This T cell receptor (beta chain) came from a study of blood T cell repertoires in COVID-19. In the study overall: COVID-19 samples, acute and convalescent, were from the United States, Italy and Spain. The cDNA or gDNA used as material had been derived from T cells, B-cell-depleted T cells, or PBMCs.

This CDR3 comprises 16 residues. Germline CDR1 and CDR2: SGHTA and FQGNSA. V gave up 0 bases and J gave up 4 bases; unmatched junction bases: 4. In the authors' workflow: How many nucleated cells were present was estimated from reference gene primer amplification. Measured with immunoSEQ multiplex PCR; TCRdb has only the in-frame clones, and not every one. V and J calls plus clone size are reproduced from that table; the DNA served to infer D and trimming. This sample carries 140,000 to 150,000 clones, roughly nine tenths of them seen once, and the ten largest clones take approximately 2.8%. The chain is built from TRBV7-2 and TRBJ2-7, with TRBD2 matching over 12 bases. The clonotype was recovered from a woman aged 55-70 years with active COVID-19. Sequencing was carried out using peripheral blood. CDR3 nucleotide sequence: TGTGCCAGCAGCTTAGCGTTTCTAGCGGGAGGGTACGAGCAGTACTTC. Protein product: CASSLAFLAGGYEQYF.